These T cell receptor beta chains were read from a single sample in a study of T cell changes during pregnancy in multiple sclerosis. Measured with immunoSEQ multiplex PCR; TCRdb has only the in-frame clones, and not every one. The table lists about 79,000 clones, 80% to 95% of them singletons. The starting material was CD4+ T cells from peripheral blood mononuclear cells, obtained in the second trimester of pregnancy. These TCRs come from a female donor with multiple sclerosis, enrolled in a pregnancy study. Each CDR3 is given with its conserved first and last residue. The order of the fields is D gene, J gene, V gene, clone size, CDR3 protein, CDR3 DNA. D genes are given only for firm matches. Not every row has a clone size; where given, it reads once, few, many or a size class.

TRBD1,TRBJ2-3,TRBV9,.,CASSVEGARTDTQYF,TGTGCCAGCAGCGTAGAGGGGGCGCGAACAGATACGCAGTATTTT
.,TRBJ1-1,TRBV28,.,CASSLFLGANTEAFF,TGTGCCAGCAGTTTATTTTTAGGAGCGAACACTGAAGCTTTCTTT
TRBD1,TRBJ2-3,TRBV5-1,once,CASRQGADTDTQYF,TGCGCCAGCAGGCAGGGGGCGGACACAGATACGCAGTATTTT
.,TRBJ2-3,TRBV7-9,once,CASSLTDTQYF,TGTGCCAGCAGCCTAACCGATACGCAGTATTTT
.,TRBJ1-2,TRBV4-3,.,CASSRSREGYGYTF,TGCGCCAGCAGCCGTTCAAGGGAGGGCTATGGCTACACCTTC
TRBD1,TRBJ1-3,TRBV4-1,.,CASSHPQTGTTGNTIYF,TGCGCCAGCAGCCACCCTCAGACAGGGACAACTGGAAACACCATATATTTT
.,TRBJ1-4,TRBV6-6,.,CASSPRGADEKLFF,TGTGCCAGCAGCCCCAGGGGCGCGGATGAAAAACTGTTTTTT
TRBD2,TRBJ2-2,TRBV29-1,.,CSVEGLAGAPGTGELFF,TGCAGCGTTGAAGGACTAGCGGGAGCGCCGGGCACCGGGGAGCTGTTTTTT
.,TRBJ2-7,TRBV6-5,.,CASSYSGGGANYEQYF,TGTGCCAGCAGTTACTCGGGCGGGGGCGCCAACTACGAGCAGTACTTC
TRBD2,TRBJ2-1,TRBV9,.,CASSSSGGASNEQFF,TGTGCCAGCAGCTCTAGCGGGGGGGCGAGCAATGAGCAGTTCTTC
.,TRBJ2-7,TRBV6-1,.,CASQFGTSSYEQYF,TGTGCCAGCCAATTCGGGACTTCTTCCTACGAGCAGTACTTC
.,TRBJ2-5,TRBV6-5,.,CASSYGARGSETQYF,TGTGCCAGCAGTTATGGGGCTAGAGGTTCAGAGACCCAGTACTTC
.,TRBJ2-7,TRBV7-3,.,CASSLHPSGAYEQYF,TGTGCCAGCAGCTTACATCCTTCGGGGGCCTACGAGCAGTACTTC
TRBD1,TRBJ2-1,TRBV15,.,CATSASGGSYNEQFF,TGTGCCACCAGCGCCTCAGGGGGCTCCTACAATGAGCAGTTCTTC
.,TRBJ2-7,TRBV18,.,CASSPSVSAGLEQYF,TGTGCCAGCTCACCGAGCGTTAGCGCCGGGTTGGAGCAGTACTTC
.,TRBJ1-5,TRBV6-6,.,CASSYSGQPQHF,TGTGCCAGCAGTTACTCGGGCCAGCCCCAGCATTTT
.,TRBJ2-1,TRBV25-1,.,CASSEWGSGVSSYNEQFF,TGTGCCAGCAGTGAATGGGGTTCCGGGGTAAGCTCCTACAATGAGCAGTTCTTC
.,TRBJ2-7,TRBV2,.,CASSFSGGEQYF,TGTGCCAGCAGTTTTTCCGGGGGTGAGCAGTACTTC
TRBD1,TRBJ2-2,TRBV7-9,once,CASSWTGNTGELFF,TGTGCCAGCAGCTGGACAGGGAACACCGGGGAGCTGTTTTTT
.,TRBJ1-4,TRBV5-6,.,CASSFGGIQEKLFF,TGTGCCAGCAGCTTCGGGGGGATCCAAGAAAAACTGTTTTTT
TRBD1,TRBJ1-2,TRBV19,many,CASYRGFNYGYTF,TGTGCCAGCTACAGGGGCTTTAACTATGGCTACACCTTC
TRBD2,TRBJ2-7,TRBV2,.,CASTQGSGRLREYEQYF,TGTGCCAGCACGCAGGGTAGCGGGAGGTTAAGGGAATACGAGCAGTACTTC
.,TRBJ1-2,TRBV4-3,.,CASSQEGTGLGYGYTF,TGCGCCAGCAGCCAAGAGGGCACAGGGCTTGGATATGGCTACACCTTC
.,TRBJ1-2,TRBV7-2,.,CASSLAGAEWNYGYTF,TGTGCCAGCAGCTTAGCAGGGGCAGAATGGAACTATGGCTACACCTTC
.,TRBJ1-5,TRBV1,.,CTSSQDLVKWRTVSNQPQHF,TGCACCAGCAGCCAAGATCTTGTGAAGTGGAGGACAGTTAGCAATCAGCCCCAGCATTTT
.,TRBJ2-2,TRBV9,.,CASRRGGSQTGELFF,TGTGCCAGCAGGAGGGGGGGGAGTCAAACCGGGGAGCTGTTTTTT
TRBD1,TRBJ2-2,TRBV4-1,once,CASSQAGTGGTGELFF,TGCGCCAGCAGCCAGGCCGGTACAGGGGGGACCGGGGAGCTGTTTTTT
TRBD1,TRBJ2-1,TRBV6-1,few,CASSERTGVGNEQFF,TGTGCCAGCAGTGAACGGACAGGGGTGGGCAATGAGCAGTTCTTC
.,TRBJ2-7,TRBV15,.,CATSRDRAGYEQYF,TGTGCCACCAGCAGAGATAGGGCGGGCTACGAGCAGTACTTC
.,TRBJ2-3,TRBV5-1,.,CASSLGYGTDTQYF,TGCGCCAGCAGCTTGGGTTATGGCACAGATACGCAGTATTTT
.,TRBJ1-5,TRBV5-1,few,CASSPRGYDNQPQHF,TGCGCCAGCAGCCCGCGGGGGTACGACAATCAGCCCCAGCATTTT
.,TRBJ1-2,TRBV19,.,CASSDKYEALYGYTF,TGTGCCAGTAGTGATAAATACGAGGCGCTCTATGGCTACACCTTC
.,TRBJ1-4,TRBV14,.,CASSPTGLGNEKLFF,TGTGCCAGCAGCCCCACGGGACTGGGAAATGAAAAACTGTTTTTT
TRBD2,TRBJ2-3,TRBV15,.,CATSRSSPGLAGGPSRDTQYF,TGTGCCACCAGCCGCTCCTCCCCTGGACTAGCGGGAGGGCCTAGCAGAGATACGCAGTATTTT
.,TRBJ2-1,TRBV29-1,.,CSVVASEFGEQFF,TGCAGCGTTGTCGCTAGCGAGTTCGGCGAGCAGTTCTTC
.,TRBJ1-3,TRBV30,.,CASGVGNTIYF,TGTGCCTCGGGAGTGGGAAACACCATATATTTT
TRBD1,TRBJ1-4,TRBV7-9,.,CASSFGQGNEKLFF,TGTGCCAGCAGCTTTGGACAGGGGAATGAAAAACTGTTTTTT
.,TRBJ2-2,TRBV7-3,.,CASSQQGAGELFF,TGTGCCAGCAGCCAACAGGGCGCCGGGGAGCTGTTTTTT
TRBD1,TRBJ1-6,TRBV6-1,.,CASSELDRAGSPLHF,TGTGCCAGCAGTGAACTTGACAGGGCGGGCTCACCCCTCCACTTT
TRBD1,TRBJ2-5,TRBV11-3,.,CASSITGGQETQYF,TGTGCCAGCAGCATAACAGGGGGGCAAGAGACCCAGTACTTC
.,TRBJ2-1,TRBV5-4,.,CASSPAVARSYNEQFF,TGTGCCAGCAGCCCGGCGGTAGCGCGATCCTACAATGAGCAGTTCTTC
.,TRBJ2-1,TRBV7-2,.,CASSLDPRYNEQFF,TGTGCCAGCAGCTTAGACCCGCGCTACAATGAGCAGTTCTTC
TRBD1,TRBJ1-2,TRBV5-4,.,CASSSGTVNYGYTF,TGTGCCAGCAGCTCGGGGACAGTTAACTATGGCTACACCTTC
.,TRBJ2-7,TRBV7-9,.,CASSLAGQPHYEQYF,TGTGCCAGCAGCTTAGCAGGACAGCCACACTACGAGCAGTACTTC
.,TRBJ1-2,TRBV19,.,CASSMVGANYGYTF,TGTGCCAGTAGTATGGTCGGAGCTAACTATGGCTACACCTTC
TRBD1,TRBJ2-4,TRBV28,once,CASETPGGKNIQYF,TGTGCCAGCGAAACTCCAGGGGGCAAAAACATTCAGTACTTC
TRBD1,TRBJ1-2,TRBV7-2,.,CASSLKGGRSDGYTF,TGTGCCAGCAGCCTCAAAGGGGGCAGGAGCGATGGCTACACCTTC
TRBD1,TRBJ1-2,TRBV7-2,.,CASSLDRGGYGYTF,TGTGCCAGCAGCCTTGACAGGGGAGGCTATGGCTACACCTTC
TRBD1,TRBJ1-2,TRBV5-8,.,CASSISGTGSFGYTF,TGTGCCAGCAGCATATCCGGGACAGGGTCTTTTGGCTACACCTTC
TRBD1,TRBJ1-2,TRBV15,.,CATSWGGDRGGYTF,TGTGCCACCAGCTGGGGAGGGGACAGGGGTGGCTACACCTTC
.,TRBJ2-2,TRBV6-6,.,CASSYRPTANTGELFF,TGTGCCAGCAGTTACCGTCCAACGGCGAACACCGGGGAGCTGTTTTTT
.,TRBJ1-4,TRBV10-3,.,CAISDGGAGTNEKLFF,TGTGCCATCAGTGACGGGGGGGCTGGAACTAATGAAAAACTGTTTTTT
TRBD1,TRBJ1-4,TRBV9,.,CASSQQGSNEKLFF,TGTGCCAGCAGCCAACAGGGGTCTAATGAAAAACTGTTTTTT
TRBD2,TRBJ2-2,TRBV9,.,CASSAGGLAGAGELFF,TGTGCCAGCAGCGCGGGGGGACTAGCGGGAGCCGGGGAGCTGTTTTTT
TRBD1,TRBJ1-3,TRBV28,once,CASKGQGAGGNTIYF,TGTGCCAGCAAAGGACAGGGGGCTGGGGGAAACACCATATATTTT
.,TRBJ2-5,TRBV2,few,CASSGYIRETQYF,TGTGCCAGCAGTGGTTACATACGAGAGACCCAGTACTTC
.,TRBJ2-5,TRBV10-3,.,CAIKADRFQETQYF,TGTGCCATCAAGGCCGACAGGTTCCAAGAGACCCAGTACTTC